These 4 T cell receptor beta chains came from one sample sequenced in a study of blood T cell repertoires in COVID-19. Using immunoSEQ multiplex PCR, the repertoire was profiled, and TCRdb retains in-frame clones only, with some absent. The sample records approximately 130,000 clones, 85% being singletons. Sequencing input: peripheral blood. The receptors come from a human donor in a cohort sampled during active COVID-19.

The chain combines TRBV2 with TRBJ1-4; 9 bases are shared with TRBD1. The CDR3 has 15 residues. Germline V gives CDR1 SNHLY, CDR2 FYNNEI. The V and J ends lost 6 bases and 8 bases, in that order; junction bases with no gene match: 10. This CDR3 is CASREQGAPGEKLFF. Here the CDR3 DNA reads TGTGCCAGCAGGGAACAGGGGGCTCCTGGGGAAAAACTGTTTTTT.

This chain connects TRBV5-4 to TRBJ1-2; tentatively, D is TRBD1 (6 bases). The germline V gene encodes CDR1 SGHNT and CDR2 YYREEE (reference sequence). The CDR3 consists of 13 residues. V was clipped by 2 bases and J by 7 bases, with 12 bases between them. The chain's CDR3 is CASSFVQGPGYTF. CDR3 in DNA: TGTGCCAGCAGCTTTGTCCAGGGGCCTGGCTACACCTTC.

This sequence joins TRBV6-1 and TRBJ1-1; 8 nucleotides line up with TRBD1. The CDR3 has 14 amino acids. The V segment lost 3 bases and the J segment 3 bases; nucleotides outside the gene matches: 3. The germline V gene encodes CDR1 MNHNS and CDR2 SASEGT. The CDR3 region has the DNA TGTGCCAGCAGTGATTTGGACAGGGACACTGAAGCTTTCTTT. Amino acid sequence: CASSDLDRDTEAFF.

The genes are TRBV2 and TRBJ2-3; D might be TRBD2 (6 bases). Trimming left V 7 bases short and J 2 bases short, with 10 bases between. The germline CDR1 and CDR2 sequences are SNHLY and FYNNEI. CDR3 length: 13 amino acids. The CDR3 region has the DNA TGTGCCAGCACGCCGGGACTCACAGATACGCAGTATTTT. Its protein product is CASTPGLTDTQYF.